The 7 T cell receptor beta chains below all came from one sample that was sequenced in a study of T-cell memory formation after mild COVID-19. Each CDR3 protein is one row after TCRdb ran MiXCR on the 5' RACE reads. Of 450,000 to 650,000 distinct CDR3 sequences in the sample, around 21% are singletons; the top ten hold around an eighth. The sequenced sample was PBMCs or a T cell subset sorted from them (not recorded which). Source of these receptors: an adult woman who had mild COVID-19 (a few samples of this study predate the infection). Cell type and time point are not known.

CDR3 residues: CAISEGLAVNEQFF. CDR3 nucleotides: TGTGCCATCAGTGAGGGACTAGCGGTTAATGAGCAGTTCTTC. The chain couples TRBV10-3 to TRBJ2-1, with 10 nucleotides matching TRBD2. After removal of 2 bases from V and 7 bases from J, the junction contained 2 bases not matched to a gene. Germline V gene data show CDR1 as ENHRY and CDR2 as SYGVKD. This CDR3 spans 14 amino acids.

J is TRBJ2-1 and V is TRBV24-1; 9 positions match TRBD2. This CDR3 is built from 15 residues. The V segment lost 6 bases and the J segment 10 bases; nucleotides outside the gene matches: 12. Germline V gene lookup returns CDR1 KGHDR and CDR2 SFDVKD. The DNA for the CDR3 is TGTGCCACCAGTCCGTACGGGCTAGCGGGAACCGAGCAGTTCTTC. Translation: CATSPYGLAGTEQFF.

The rearrangement uses TRBV11-2 and TRBJ2-7; TRBD2 might be the D (5 bases). In germline, CDR1 is SGHAT, CDR2 FQNNGV. The V and J ends lost 5 bases and 2 bases respectively, with 10 bases between them. The CDR3 contains 13 residues. The CDR3 DNA reads TGTGCCAGCAGCGGGAGATTCCCCTACGAGCAGTACTTC. Protein product: CASSGRFPYEQYF. The whole variable domain, remainder taken from reference TRBV11-2 and TRBJ2-7, is EAGVAQSPRYKIIEKRQSVAFWCNPISGHATLYWYQQILGQGPKLLIQFQNNGVVDDSQLPKDRFSAERLKGVDSTLKIQPAKLEDSAVYLCASSGRFPYEQYFGPGTRLTVT.

The J gene is TRBJ2-2, the V gene TRBV6-2 or TRBV6-3, with 11 bases that match TRBD2. This CDR3 has 15 residues. In germline, CDR1 is MNHEY, CDR2 SVGEGT. Trimming cost V 9 bases and J 5 bases; bases outside gene matches: 8. The CDR3: CASHLGLAVTGELFF. The CDR3 DNA reads TGTGCCAGTCATCTGGGACTAGCGGTTACCGGGGAGCTGTTTTTT.

This clonotype was detected a few times. The chain combines TRBV7-8 with TRBJ2-3; D possibly uses TRBD1 or TRBD2 (7 bases each). The CDR3 covers 16 residues. Germline V lookup: CDR1 SGHVS, CDR2 FQNEAQ. Trimming shortened V by 3 bases and J by 2 bases, and 15 bases separated the two germline ends. The chain's CDR3 is CASSLLAGGDTDTQYF. CDR3 bases: TGTGCCAGCAGCTTGTTGGCAGGGGGGGACACAGATACGCAGTATTTT.

There are a few counts of this clonotype. The chain joins TRBV5-1 to TRBJ2-7, with 10 bases lining up with TRBD1. The length of the CDR3 is 16 residues. V dropped 0 bases and J dropped 5; count of bases not matched to a gene: 8. Germline V gives CDR1 SGHRS, CDR2 YFSETQ. The CDR3 sequence: CASSLVGTGVSDEQYF. The CDR3 coding sequence is TGCGCCAGCAGCTTGGTAGGGACAGGGGTTAGCGACGAGCAGTACTTC.

This clonotype was seen repeatedly, ten times or more. The J gene is TRBJ1-2, the V gene TRBV6-1; TRBD1 might be the D (5 bases). Germline V CDR1 and CDR2: MNHNS, SASEGT. This CDR3 has 15 amino acids. V shed 5 bases and J shed 3 bases, with 16 bases lying between them. The CDR3 bases are TGTGCCAGCAGTTTCGCCCGCCGGGGACACTATGGCTACACCTTC. It encodes CASSFARRGHYGYTF.